This TCR beta chain was recorded in a study of blood T cell repertoires in COVID-19. Assay: immunoSEQ multiplex PCR; the TCRdb copy retains only in-frame clones and omits some. The sample has 130,000 to 150,000 clones, over 75% seen once. This CDR3 has 15 amino acids. The V and J ends lost 5 bases and 0 bases, in that order; junction bases with no gene match: 3. CDR1 and CDR2 (germline): KGHSH, LQKENI. The chain couples TRBV18 to TRBJ2-2; 7 positions match TRBD1. The receptor was isolated from a woman aged 45-65 years with acute or convalescent COVID-19. Sequencing input: peripheral blood. The CDR3 sequence: CASSRGHSNTGELFF. DNA of the CDR3: TGTGCCAGCTCAAGGGGGCATTCGAACACCGGGGAGCTGTTTTTT. Full variable domain (outside the CDR3, taken from reference TRBV18 and TRBJ2-2): NAGVMQNPRHLVRRRGQEARLRCSPMKGHSHVYWYRQLPEEGLKFMVYLQKENIIDESGMPKERFSAEFPKEGPSILRIQQVVRGDSAAYFCASSRGHSNTGELFFGEGSRLTVL.